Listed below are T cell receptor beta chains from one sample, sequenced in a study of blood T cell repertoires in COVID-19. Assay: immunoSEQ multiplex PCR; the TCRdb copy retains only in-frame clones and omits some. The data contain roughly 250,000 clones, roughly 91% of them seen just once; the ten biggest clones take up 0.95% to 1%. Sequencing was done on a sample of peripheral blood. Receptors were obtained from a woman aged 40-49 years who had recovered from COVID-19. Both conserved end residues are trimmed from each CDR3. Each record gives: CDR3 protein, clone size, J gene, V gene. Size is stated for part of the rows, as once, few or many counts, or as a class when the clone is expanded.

CDR3 protein: ASSSPGQGSAKLF
clone size: -
J gene: TRBJ1-4
V gene: TRBV5-1

CDR3 protein: ASSWDTGTHNSPLH
clone size: few
J gene: TRBJ1-6
V gene: TRBV27

CDR3 protein: ASSYSGLNQPQH
clone size: -
J gene: TRBJ1-5
V gene: TRBV6-2/TRBV6-3

CDR3 protein: ASRRVRDRRIGEQF
clone size: -
J gene: TRBJ2-1
V gene: TRBV23-1

CDR3 protein: ASSLLYNSPLH
clone size: -
J gene: TRBJ1-6
V gene: TRBV6-5

CDR3 protein: ASSQVSSGALDEQF
clone size: -
J gene: TRBJ2-1
V gene: TRBV4-1

CDR3 protein: AWEGEDTDTQY
clone size: once
J gene: TRBJ2-3
V gene: TRBV2

CDR3 protein: AISESGGSPLH
clone size: -
J gene: TRBJ1-6
V gene: TRBV10-3

CDR3 protein: ASSEGVRHRELF
clone size: once
J gene: TRBJ2-2
V gene: TRBV6-1

CDR3 protein: ASSTGQVVTDTQY
clone size: -
J gene: TRBJ2-3
V gene: TRBV5-1

CDR3 protein: ASSPNDRVQGANVLT
clone size: -
J gene: TRBJ2-6
V gene: TRBV18

CDR3 protein: ASRQTGGYGYT
clone size: -
J gene: TRBJ1-2
V gene: TRBV6-5

CDR3 protein: ASRSPVGGELF
clone size: -
J gene: TRBJ2-2
V gene: TRBV7-9